This T cell receptor beta chain was identified during a study of PD-1 blockade in classical Hodgkin lymphoma. About the study: Patients were dosed intravenously with nivolumab at 3 mg/kg every 2 weeks. Study findings and constraints: With respect to the repertoire differences, their causes, possibly disease activity or prior therapy, remain undefined. Patients who initiated nivolumab within 1 year of ASCT were excluded.

Clones were sequenced by immunoSEQ multiplex PCR, and TCRdb holds only the in-frame ones, with some missing. The repertoire holds about 33,000 clones, with about 72% as singletons. The time point denotes: cycle 4 day 1 (C4D1), after 6 weeks of nivolumab. Autologous stem cell transplantation was followed by relapse in every patient, and brentuximab vedotin exposure varied. Comment on this clone: The target antigen is unknown.

Germline CDR1 and CDR2: SEHNR and FQNEAQ (reference sequence). The CDR3 sequence is 14 residues long. V lost 6 bases and J 6 bases, leaving 15 bases between the germline ends. The sequence derives from a human donor with classical Hodgkin lymphoma. The sequencing used peripheral blood mononuclear cells (PBMCs), collected before the fourth cycle of nivolumab. J is TRBJ2-1 and V is TRBV7-9; weak D call: TRBD2 (5 bases). The CDR3 sequence is CASRAAGFLNEQFF. The CDR3 DNA reads TGTGCCAGCAGAGCGGCTGGATTTCTCAATGAGCAGTTCTTC.